The 17 T cell receptor beta chains in this list originate from one sample, sequenced in a study of T cells after posttransplantation cyclophosphamide. Sequencing used immunoSEQ multiplex PCR; TCRdb keeps in-frame clones, though not all of them. The profile shows about 24,000 clones, roughly 90% of them singletons. Methotrexate plus calcineurin inhibitor accompanied controls' myeloablative marrow transplants; sampling was 1 year later. The specimen comprised PBMCs, sampled after an allogeneic stem cell transplant with a calcineurin inhibitor and methotrexate. The receptors were sampled from a female patient between 50 and 59 years old who received an allogeneic stem cell transplant from an unrelated donor, was CMV-positive, and had chronic GVHD only. Some T cells here may be from the graft donor.

V gene TRBV6-1 combines with J gene TRBJ2-5; no definite D call. CDR3 length: 14 residues. The V gene lost 4 bases and the J gene lost 5 bases, with 14 bases spanning the gap. Germline CDR1 reads MNHNS; CDR2 reads SASEGT. The DNA for the CDR3 is TGTGCCAGCAGTGCGACGTCAGGCAGCGAGACCCAGTACTTC. Amino acids: CASSATSGSETQYF.

The rearrangement links TRBV28 to TRBJ2-1; TRBD2 is a possible D gene (5 bases). Germline values: CDR1 MDHEN, CDR2 SYDVKM. V lost 7 bases, J lost 9 bases, and 10 bases lay in between. The CDR3 is 11 amino acids. CDR3 bases: TGTGCCAGCACCCTAGCAAGTGAGCAGTTCTTC. Its translation is CASTLASEQFF.

The chain has TRBV4-3 and TRBJ2-1; 11 bases align to TRBD2. The CDR3 contains 18 residues. From germline, CDR1 is LGHNA and CDR2 YSLEER. Germline trimming cut 1 base from V and 0 bases from J; bases unmatched to any gene: 5. DNA for the CDR3: TGCGCCAGCAGCCAAGTCCCTAGCGGGAGGAGCTCCTACAATGAGCAGTTCTTC. Amino acid sequence: CASSQVPSGRSSYNEQFF.

The V call is TRBV4-3, the J call TRBJ2-1; the D gene is possibly TRBD1 (5 bases). Per germline, CDR1 LGHNA and CDR2 YSLEER. This CDR3 is built from 14 residues. The ends were cut back, 0 bases at V and 13 bases at J, with 16 bases in the middle. The CDR3 protein is CASSQEVLDIRQFF. CDR3 DNA: TGCGCCAGCAGCCAAGAGGTTCTGGACATCAGACAGTTCTTC.

V usage is TRBV7-9 and J usage is TRBJ2-1, with TRBD2 matching 11 bases. CDR3 length equals 15 residues. The ends lost 3 bases at V and 4 bases at J; junction bases unmatched: 2. Per germline, CDR1 SEHNR and CDR2 FQNEAQ (reference sequence). The CDR3 loop reads CASSLGTSGYNEQFF. The CDR3 region has the DNA TGTGCCAGCAGCTTGGGGACTAGCGGATACAATGAGCAGTTCTTC.

The chain carries TRBV15 and TRBJ2-5, with 9 nucleotides matching TRBD2. The CDR3 covers 15 residues. J lost 7 bases, V lost 0 bases, and 6 bases had no gene match. The germline gives CDR1 LNHNV, CDR2 YYDKDF (reference sequence). As DNA, the CDR3 is TGTGCCACCAGCAGAGATGTAGCGGGAGTGATGACCCAGTACTTC. The encoded protein is CATSRDVAGVMTQYF.

The V and J genes are TRBV15 and TRBJ2-3; 12 nucleotides agree with TRBD2. From germline, CDR1 is LNHNV and CDR2 YYDKDF (reference sequence). Trimming at V came to 3 bases and at J to 1 base, leaving 8 bases not matched to a gene. The CDR3 totals 18 residues. The CDR3 loop reads CATSRMTSGRYGTDTQYF. The CDR3 nucleotides are TGTGCCACCAGCAGGATGACTAGCGGGAGATACGGCACAGATACGCAGTATTTT.

V usage is TRBV19 and J usage is TRBJ2-1; maybe TRBD1 (7 bases). The V end was cut by 3 bases, the J end by 8 bases, with 14 bases between. This CDR3 region has 14 residues. Germline CDR1 is LNHDA and CDR2 is SQIVND (reference sequence). DNA of the CDR3: TGTGCCAGTAGTATCGACAGGGAGGATGATGAGCAGTTCTTC. It codes for CASSIDREDDEQFF.

This chain joins TRBV6-5 and TRBJ2-3, with 13 positions matching TRBD2. V lost 5 bases to trimming and J lost 4 bases; unmatched junction nucleotides: 3. Germline V gene data show CDR1 as MNHEY and CDR2 as SVGAGI. The CDR3 spans 15 residues. The CDR3 sequence is CASSLLAGGSDTQYF. CDR3 nucleotides: TGTGCCAGCAGTCTACTAGCGGGAGGGTCAGATACGCAGTATTTT.

The chain has TRBV11-2 and TRBJ2-1, with 10 bases that match TRBD2. Germline CDR1 and CDR2: SGHAT and FQNNGV. Germline trimming cut 4 bases from V and 0 bases from J; bases unmatched to any gene: 12. The CDR3 extends over 19 amino acids. The CDR3 region is CASSSLSVLAGRSYNEQFF. The CDR3 nucleotides are TGTGCCAGCAGCTCCCTCTCGGTACTAGCGGGACGCTCCTACAATGAGCAGTTCTTC.

The V and J genes are TRBV28 and TRBJ1-6; TRBD1 might be the D (5 bases). Germline lookup yields CDR1 MDHEN and CDR2 SYDVKM. Trimming shortened V by 5 bases and J by 8 bases, and 19 bases separated the two germline ends. The CDR3 loop spans 16 amino acids. The CDR3 spells CASSRYRLLRDSPLHF. The CDR3 region has the DNA TGTGCCAGCAGTCGGTACAGGTTATTGCGAGATTCACCCCTCCACTTT.

This clone has just one count. The V and J genes are TRBV9 and TRBJ2-2, with 7 nucleotides matching TRBD2. The CDR3 runs to 17 residues. Germline lookup yields CDR1 SGDLS and CDR2 YYNGEE. The trim removed 3 bases at V and 4 bases at J, leaving 12 bases unmatched. CDR3 loop: CASSEEDYAGVTGELFF. DNA of the CDR3: TGTGCCAGCAGCGAGGAGGACTACGCGGGAGTCACCGGGGAGCTGTTTTTT.

The chain couples TRBV28 to TRBJ1-1; D not certain. The CDR3 extends over 12 amino acids. Germline loops: CDR1 MDHEN, CDR2 SYDVKM. Trimming left V 6 bases short and J 1 base short, with 6 bases between. This chain's CDR3 is CASRRPNTEAFF. The CDR3 coding sequence is TGTGCCAGCAGGAGGCCGAACACTGAAGCTTTCTTT.

This clone has a handful of counts. The chain links TRBV7-9 to TRBJ1-2; no reliable D call. The ends were cut back, 2 bases at V and 4 bases at J, with 8 bases in the middle. The CDR3 spans 13 residues. CDR1 and CDR2 from the germline V gene are SEHNR and FQNEAQ (reference sequence). The CDR3 nucleotides read TGTGCCAGCAGCTTATCAGGAATCTATGGCTACACCTTC. Protein product: CASSLSGIYGYTF.

The rearrangement uses TRBV7-9 and TRBJ1-6; 8 bases map to TRBD1. V lost 1 base and J lost 7; bases outside the gene matches: 0. This CDR3 is built from 14 residues. Germline V gene lookup returns CDR1 SEHNR and CDR2 FQNEAQ (reference sequence). CDR3 in amino acids: CASSLGTGNSPLHF. The DNA of the CDR3 is TGTGCCAGCAGCTTAGGGACAGGGAATTCACCCCTCCACTTT.

V usage is TRBV6-1 and J usage is TRBJ1-5; D not certain. Deletions cut 2 bases from V and 0 bases from J, with 17 bases between. In germline, CDR1 is MNHNS, CDR2 SASEGT. The CDR3 runs 18 residues. The CDR3 region has the DNA TGTGCCAGCAGTGAAATACGGCGGGGATTCTATAGCAATCAGCCCCAGCATTTT. Amino acid sequence: CASSEIRRGFYSNQPQHF.

V is TRBV7-9 and J is TRBJ2-3; a possible D gene is TRBD2 (5 bases). The CDR3 length is 17 residues. Looked up from germline, CDR1 is SEHNR and CDR2 is FQNEAQ (reference sequence). The germline V and J ends were trimmed by 4 bases and 1 base, with 18 bases remaining between them. The CDR3 loop reads CASSSRDPLFGTDTQYF. In DNA form, the CDR3 reads TGTGCCAGCAGCTCACGGGATCCCTTGTTTGGCACAGATACGCAGTATTTT.